The entry that follows covers one T cell receptor beta chain sequence. The data derive from a study of blood T cell repertoires in COVID-19. CDR1 is SGHTA and CDR2 is FQGNSA in the germline V gene. V lost 5 bases, J lost 5 bases, and 7 bases stayed unmatched. The CDR3 consists of 15 residues. Using immunoSEQ multiplex PCR, the repertoire was profiled, and TCRdb retains in-frame clones only, with some absent. Of about 110,000 clones in the sample, about 88% were seen once. The clonotype originates from a man between 35 and 55 years old with acute or convalescent COVID-19. This chain links TRBV7-2 with TRBJ2-1; 9 nucleotides match TRBD2. The sequenced material came from peripheral blood. This CDR3 is CASSASGTFNNEQFF. The CDR3 DNA reads as TGTGCCAGCAGCGCTAGCGGGACTTTCAACAATGAGCAGTTCTTC.